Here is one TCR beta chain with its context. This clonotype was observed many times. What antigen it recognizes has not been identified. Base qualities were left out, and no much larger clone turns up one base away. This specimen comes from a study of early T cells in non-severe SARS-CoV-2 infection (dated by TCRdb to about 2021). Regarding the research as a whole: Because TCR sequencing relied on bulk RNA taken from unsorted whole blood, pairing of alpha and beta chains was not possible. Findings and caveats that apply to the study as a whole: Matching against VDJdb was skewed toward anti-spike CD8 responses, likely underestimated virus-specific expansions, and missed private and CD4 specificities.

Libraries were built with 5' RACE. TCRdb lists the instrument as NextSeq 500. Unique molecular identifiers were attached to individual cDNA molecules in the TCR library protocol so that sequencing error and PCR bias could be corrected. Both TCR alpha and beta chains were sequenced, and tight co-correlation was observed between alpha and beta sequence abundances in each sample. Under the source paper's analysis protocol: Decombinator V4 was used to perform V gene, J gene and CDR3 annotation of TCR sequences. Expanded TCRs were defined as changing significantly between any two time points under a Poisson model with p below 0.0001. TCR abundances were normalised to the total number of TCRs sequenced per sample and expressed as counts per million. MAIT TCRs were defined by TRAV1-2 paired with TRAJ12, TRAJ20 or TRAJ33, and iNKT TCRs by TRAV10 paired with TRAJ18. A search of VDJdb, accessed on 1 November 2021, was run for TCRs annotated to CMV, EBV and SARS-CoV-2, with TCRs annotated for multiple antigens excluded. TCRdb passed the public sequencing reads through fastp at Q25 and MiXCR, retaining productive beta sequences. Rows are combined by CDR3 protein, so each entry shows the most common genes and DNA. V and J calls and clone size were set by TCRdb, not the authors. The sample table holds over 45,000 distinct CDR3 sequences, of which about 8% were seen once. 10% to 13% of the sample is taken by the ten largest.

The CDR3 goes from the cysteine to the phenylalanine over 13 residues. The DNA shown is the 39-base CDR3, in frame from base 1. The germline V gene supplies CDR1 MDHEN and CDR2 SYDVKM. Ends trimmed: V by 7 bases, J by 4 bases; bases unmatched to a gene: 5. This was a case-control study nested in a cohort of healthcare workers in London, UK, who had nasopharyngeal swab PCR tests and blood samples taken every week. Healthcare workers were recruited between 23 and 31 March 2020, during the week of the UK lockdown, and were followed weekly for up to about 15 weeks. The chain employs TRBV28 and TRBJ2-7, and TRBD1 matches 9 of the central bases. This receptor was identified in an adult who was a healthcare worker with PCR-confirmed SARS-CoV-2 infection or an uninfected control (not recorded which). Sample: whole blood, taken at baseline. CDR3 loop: CASKGTGRYEQYF. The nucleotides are TGTGCCAGCAAAGGGACAGGGCGGTACGAGCAGTACTTC.